This entry lists 21 T cell receptor beta chains sequenced from one sample in a study of blood T cell repertoires in COVID-19. Repertoires were generated with immunoSEQ multiplex PCR, while TCRdb's copy carries only in-frame clones and drops some. The sample gives 250,000 to 300,000 clones, roughly 85% of which show up once; roughly 5% is in the top ten. The sample taken for sequencing was peripheral blood. Receptors originate from a middle-aged man with active or convalescent COVID-19.

This clone was observed a handful of times. The chain carries TRBV30 and TRBJ2-1; D is uncertain. This CDR3 has 14 amino acids. Trimming stripped 5 bases from V and 8 bases from J, with 19 bases between. Germline V gene data show CDR1 as GTSNPN and CDR2 as SVGIG (reference sequence). This CDR3 is CAWALRHPMDEQFF. The CDR3 DNA is TGTGCCTGGGCACTTCGCCACCCAATGGATGAGCAGTTCTTC.

The rearrangement links TRBV7-2 to TRBJ2-1; 8 bases are shared with TRBD2. The CDR3 covers 15 residues. Trimming cost V 1 base and J 7 bases; bases outside gene matches: 6. CDR1 SGHTA and CDR2 FQGNSA come from the germline V gene. CDR3 in amino acids: CASSLGSGSSNEQFF. Written as DNA, the CDR3 is TGTGCCAGCAGCTTAGGGAGCGGGAGTTCAAATGAGCAGTTCTTC.

CDR3 protein: CASSWGGKYEQYF. The CDR3 DNA is TGCGCCAGCAGCTGGGGAGGAAAATACGAGCAGTACTTC. The chain links TRBV5-1 to TRBJ2-7; possible D gene TRBD2, 6 bases. Between the trimmed V and J ends, which lost 3 bases and 4 bases, there was a span of 11 bases. Germline CDR1 is SGHRS and CDR2 is YFSETQ. There are 13 residues in the CDR3.

V usage is TRBV7-6 and J usage is TRBJ2-7; perhaps TRBD1 as D (6 bases). The ends were cut back, 5 bases at V and 3 bases at J, with 17 bases in the middle. The CDR3 spans 15 residues. Looked up from germline, CDR1 is SGHVS and CDR2 is FNYEAQ. CDR3 in DNA: TGTGCCAGCAGCCCAACCGAGGGGGTATACTACGAGCAGTACTTC. It yields the protein CASSPTEGVYYEQYF.

This clone has a single count. The chain couples TRBV7-9 to TRBJ2-7; perhaps TRBD1 as D (7 bases). CDR3 size: 15 residues. V gave up 8 bases and J gave up 3 bases, with 20 bases separating them. Per germline, CDR1 SEHNR and CDR2 FQNEAQ (reference sequence). In DNA, the CDR3 is TGTGCCAGCCGAGCGTGGGGGGACAGAAACTACGAGCAGTACTTC. Amino acid sequence: CASRAWGDRNYEQYF. Variable domain in full (rest from reference TRBV7-9 and TRBJ2-7): DTGVSQNPRHKITKRGQNVTFRCDPISEHNRLYWYRQTLGQGPEFLTYFQNEAQLEKSRLLSDRFSAERPKGSFSTLEIQRTEQGDSAMYLCASRAWGDRNYEQYFGPGTRLTVT.

This chain joins TRBV19 and TRBJ2-3; possibly TRBD2 for D (7 bases). The CDR3 has 15 residues. The germline CDR1 and CDR2 sequences are LNHDA and SQIVND (reference sequence). V shed 5 bases and J shed 3 bases, with 15 bases lying between them. The CDR3 sequence: CASSSRGAATDTQYF. CDR3 nucleotides: TGTGCCAGTAGTTCCCGGGGGGCGGCGACAGATACGCAGTATTTT.

This sequence joins TRBV18 and TRBJ2-7, with TRBD2 matching over 8 bases. V lost 5 bases to trimming and J lost 4 bases; unmatched junction nucleotides: 7. The CDR3 runs 14 residues. Looked up from germline, CDR1 is KGHSH and CDR2 is LQKENI. In nucleotides, the CDR3 is TGTGCCAGCTCATTGGACCGCGGGAGGTACGAGCAGTACTTC. Translating it yields CASSLDRGRYEQYF.

The rearrangement uses TRBV10-1 and TRBJ2-7; no firm D call. There are 11 residues in the CDR3. Trimming shortened V by 10 bases and J by 3 bases, and 10 bases separated the two germline ends. CDR1 and CDR2 (germline): WNHNN, SYGVQD (reference sequence). CDR3 sequence reads: CANTIFYEQYF. CDR3 coding DNA: TGCGCCAACACGATCTTCTACGAGCAGTACTTC.

The rearrangement uses TRBV19 and TRBJ1-1; 8 bases agree with TRBD1. This CDR3 is 15 amino acids long. Trimming at V came to 6 bases and at J to 5 bases, leaving 11 bases not matched to a gene. Germline V CDR1 and CDR2: LNHDA, SQIVND (reference sequence). The CDR3 coding sequence is TGTGCCAGTAGCAAGACTTCCAGGGGGCTGACTGAAGCTTTCTTT. Its translation is CASSKTSRGLTEAFF.

The chain has TRBV2 and TRBJ2-5, with D perhaps TRBD1 (5 bases). CDR1 is SNHLY and CDR2 is FYNNEI in the germline V gene. The CDR3 is made up of 14 amino acids. Between the trimmed V and J ends, which lost 2 bases and 5 bases, there was a span of 12 bases. The CDR3, as DNA: TGTGCCAGCAGTGAATCCAGGGTTGGGGAGACCCAGTACTTC. Translated: CASSESRVGETQYF.

The CDR3 region is CSASTSGNVAGELFF. CDR3 nucleotide sequence: TGCAGTGCTAGTACTAGCGGGAATGTGGCCGGGGAGCTGTTTTTT. V and J are TRBV20-1 and TRBJ2-2; TRBD2 agrees at 10 bases. Trimming cost V 3 bases and J 6 bases; bases outside gene matches: 7. Germline CDR1 reads DFQATT; CDR2 reads SNEGSKA (reference sequence). The CDR3 has 15 residues.

A few counts support this clone. The chain employs TRBV18 and TRBJ2-2; D gene unclear. Deletions cut 3 bases from V and 4 bases from J, with 12 bases between. CDR1 is KGHSH and CDR2 is LQKENI in the germline V gene. The CDR3 totals 15 residues. The CDR3 DNA is TGTGCCAGCTCACCCTCCGTGTTTTCCACCGGGGAGCTGTTTTTT. Its protein product is CASSPSVFSTGELFF.

The chain carries TRBV18 and TRBJ1-5, with 10 bases fitting TRBD1. The ends lost 4 bases at V and 5 bases at J; junction bases unmatched: 5. This CDR3 contains 15 residues. Germline assignment: CDR1 KGHSH and CDR2 LQKENI. The CDR3, as DNA: TGTGCCAGCTCACTCTTGACAGGGGGCCATCAGCCCCAGCATTTT. This gives the protein CASSLLTGGHQPQHF. Combining the CDR3 with reference TRBV18 and TRBJ1-5 gives the whole variable domain NAGVMQNPRHLVRRRGQEARLRCSPMKGHSHVYWYRQLPEEGLKFMVYLQKENIIDESGMPKERFSAEFPKEGPSILRIQQVVRGDSAAYFCASSLLTGGHQPQHFGDGTRLSIL.

This chain connects TRBV28 to TRBJ1-4; D remains unclear. CDR1 is MDHEN and CDR2 is SYDVKM in the germline V gene. The CDR3 loop spans 14 amino acids. Trimming took 6 bases from V and 7 from J, leaving 15 bases between them. The DNA for the CDR3 is TGTGCCAGCAGCCCAACCCAGTGGGCTGAAAAACTGTTTTTT. This sequence encodes CASSPTQWAEKLFF.

This clone was counted a few times. The chain links TRBV29-1 to TRBJ2-7, with TRBD2 matching 13 bases. The CDR3 loop spans 15 amino acids. Trimming at V came to 5 bases and at J to 3 bases, leaving 7 bases not matched to a gene. CDR1 is SQVTM, CDR2 ANQGSEA, per germline. The CDR3 is CSVLGLAGPNYEQYF. Written as DNA, the CDR3 is TGCAGCGTTTTGGGACTAGCGGGACCCAACTACGAGCAGTACTTC.

CDR3 sequence reads: CASTEQGNTEAFF. CDR3 nucleotides: TGTGCCAGCACCGAACAGGGGAACACTGAAGCTTTCTTT. The chain joins TRBV7-2 to TRBJ1-1; tentatively, D is TRBD1 (6 bases). Germline CDR1 is SGHTA and CDR2 is FQGNSA. Trimming took 7 bases from V and 1 from J, leaving 10 bases between them. This CDR3 has 13 amino acids.

This clone was seen ten or more times. Within the sample, other DNA sequences also encode this same CDR3. The V gene is TRBV9, the J gene TRBJ1-1; tentative D call: TRBD1 (6 bases). Between the trimmed V and J ends, which lost 3 bases and 0 bases, there was a span of 9 bases. The germline V gene encodes CDR1 SGDLS and CDR2 YYNGEE. This CDR3 region has 14 residues. The CDR3 DNA is TGTGCCAGCAGCGAAGGACAGCTGAACACTGAAGCTTTCTTT. It yields the protein CASSEGQLNTEAFF. Full variable domain (missing parts from reference TRBV9 and TRBJ1-1): DSGVTQTPKHLITATGQRVTLRCSPRSGDLSVYWYQQSLDQGLQFLIQYYNGEERAKGNILERFSAQQFPDLHSELNLSSLELGDSALYFCASSEGQLNTEAFFGQGTRLTVV.

CDR3 protein: CASSPFPSLAVDTDTQYF. As DNA, the CDR3 is TGTGCCAGCTCACCTTTCCCCTCTCTAGCGGTTGACACAGATACGCAGTATTTT. The chain carries TRBV18 and TRBJ2-3; 7 nucleotides align to TRBD2. The germline V gene encodes CDR1 KGHSH and CDR2 LQKENI. This CDR3 comprises 18 residues. The V segment lost 3 bases and the J segment 2 bases; nucleotides outside the gene matches: 14.

On this clone itself: This CDR3 is also generated by other DNA sequences in the sample. CDR3 region: CASSLGTGNEKLFF. CDR3 sequence (DNA): TGTGCCAGCAGTCTGGGGACAGGGAATGAAAAACTGTTTTTT. The V call is TRBV27, the J call TRBJ1-4; TRBD1 matches 9 bases. CDR3 size: 14 residues. Germline CDR1 and CDR2: MNHEY and SMNVEV (reference sequence). V shed 5 bases, J shed 5 bases, and the junction held 3 bases outside the gene matches.

As to this clone: A read error may account for a junction end that differs from germline. CDR3 protein: CASSLEGVNTEAFF. The CDR3 coding sequence is TGCGCCAGCAGCCTGGAGGGGGTGAATACTGAAGCTTTCTTT. V gene TRBV5-1 combines with J gene TRBJ1-1, with a tentative D call TRBD1 (6 bases). Germline V lookup: CDR1 SGHRS, CDR2 YFSETQ. The CDR3 contains 14 residues.

The chain combines TRBV6-5 with TRBJ2-7, with 7 bases that match TRBD1. Germline CDR1 MNHEY, CDR2 SVGAGI. The V and J ends lost 2 bases and 5 bases, in that order; junction bases with no gene match: 6. This CDR3 comprises 14 residues. CDR3 sequence: CASSYRPTGNEQYF. The CDR3 nucleotides read TGTGCCAGCAGTTACCGGCCGACAGGGAACGAGCAGTACTTC.